The present TCR beta chain was sequenced within a study of CD8 T cells in ankylosing spondylitis. Study-wide results and caveats: Earlier authors reported some of these motif variants in reactive arthritis synovial fluid and blood. Blood of patients with ankylosing spondylitis appeared to be characterized by a TCR beta motif of several highly homologous variants. CD8+ disease-linked clones were present at relatively low frequencies in blood. Matched synovial fluid from ankylosing spondylitis patients was reported to be enriched for disease-linked clones.

A quantitative 5'-RACE method, one with molecular barcodes, was used to make TCR beta libraries. TCRdb called the 5' RACE reads again in MiXCR, with one record for every CDR3 protein. The table records about 220,000 distinct CDR3 sequences, 6% to 8.5% of them present only once. Regarding this clonotype: Its antigen is currently unknown.

Germline CDR1 reads SGHVS; CDR2 reads FQNEAQ. Trimming cost V 5 bases and J 4 bases, with 11 bases left between them. CDR3 length equals 13 residues. The specimen was blood, either unsorted or a sorted T cell fraction (not recorded which). The genes are TRBV7-8 and TRBJ1-2; D unresolved. This TCR was sampled from a male donor with ankylosing spondylitis. The CDR3 bases are TGTGCCAGCAGCCTAAGGGCCGCCTATGGCTACACCTTC. It is translated as CASSLRAAYGYTF. Drawing the rest from reference TRBV7-8 and TRBJ1-2, the complete variable domain is GAGVSQSPRYKVAKRGQDVALRCDPISGHVSLFWYQQALGQGPEFLTYFQNEAQLDKSGLPSDRFFAERPEGSVSTLKIQRTQQEDSAVYLCASSLRAAYGYTFGSGTRLTVV.